The clone carrying this T cell receptor (beta chain) was counted ten times or more. This sample was included in a study of identical twins' blood T cells. MiXCR, run by TCRdb on the 5' RACE reads, gives a single entry per CDR3 protein. Of roughly 380,000 distinct CDR3 sequences in the sample, roughly 31% were seen once. V was clipped by 5 bases and J by 4 bases, with 17 bases between them. Per the germline V gene, CDR1 is SGHNT and CDR2 is YENEEA. The CDR3 consists of 15 residues. The sequenced material came from PBMCs. The clonotype originates from a woman aged 18-49 years in good health. V usage is TRBV11-3 and J usage is TRBJ1-2; D unclear. CDR3 DNA sequence: TGTGCCAGCAGCCTTTCCCAGGCTTATACCTATGGCTACACCTTC. Amino acid sequence: CASSLSQAYTYGYTF.